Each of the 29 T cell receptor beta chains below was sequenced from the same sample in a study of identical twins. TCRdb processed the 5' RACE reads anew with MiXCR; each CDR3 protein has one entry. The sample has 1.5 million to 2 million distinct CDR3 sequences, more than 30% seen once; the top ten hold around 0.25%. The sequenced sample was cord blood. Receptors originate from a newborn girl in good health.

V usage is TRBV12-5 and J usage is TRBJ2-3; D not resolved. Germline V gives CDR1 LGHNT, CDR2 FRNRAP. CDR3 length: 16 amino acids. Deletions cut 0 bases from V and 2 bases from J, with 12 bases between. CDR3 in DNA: TGTGCTAGTGGTTTGGTAGATCTACACCTCACAGATACGCAGTATTTT. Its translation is CASGLVDLHLTDTQYF.

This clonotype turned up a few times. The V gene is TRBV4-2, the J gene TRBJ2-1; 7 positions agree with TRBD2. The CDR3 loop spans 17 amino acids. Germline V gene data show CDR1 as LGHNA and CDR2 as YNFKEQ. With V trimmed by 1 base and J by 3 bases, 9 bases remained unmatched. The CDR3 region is CASSQVYRDYRYNEQFF. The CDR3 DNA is TGTGCCAGCAGCCAAGTTTACCGGGACTACCGCTACAATGAGCAGTTCTTC.

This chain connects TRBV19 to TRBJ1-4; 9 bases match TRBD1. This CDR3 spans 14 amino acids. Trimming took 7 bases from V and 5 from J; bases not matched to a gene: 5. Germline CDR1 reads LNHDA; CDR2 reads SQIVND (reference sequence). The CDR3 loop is CASNLGQGNEKLFF. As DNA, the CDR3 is TGTGCCAGTAACCTTGGACAGGGGAATGAAAAACTGTTTTTT.

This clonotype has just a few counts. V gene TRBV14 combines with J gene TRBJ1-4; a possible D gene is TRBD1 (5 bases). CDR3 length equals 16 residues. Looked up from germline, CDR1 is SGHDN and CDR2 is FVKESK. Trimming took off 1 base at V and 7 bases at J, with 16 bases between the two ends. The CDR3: CASSQGMRQGGEKLFF. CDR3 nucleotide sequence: TGTGCCAGCAGCCAAGGGATGCGGCAGGGCGGTGAAAAACTGTTTTTT.

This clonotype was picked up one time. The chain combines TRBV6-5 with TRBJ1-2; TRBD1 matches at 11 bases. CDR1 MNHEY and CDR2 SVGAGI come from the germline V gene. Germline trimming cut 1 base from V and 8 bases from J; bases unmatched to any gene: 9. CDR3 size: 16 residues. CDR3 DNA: TGTGCCAGCAGTTACTTGGGACAGGGGGAGTCAGGCGGCTACACCTTC. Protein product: CASSYLGQGESGGYTF.

Written as DNA, the CDR3 is TGTGCCATCAGTCCTGTAGCGGGGGGGCGGCAGTTCTTC. Protein sequence: CAISPVAGGRQFF. V usage is TRBV10-3 and J usage is TRBJ2-1; 11 nucleotides align to TRBD2. The CDR3 is 13 amino acids. The germline gives CDR1 ENHRY, CDR2 SYGVKD. Trimming cost V 5 bases and J 12 bases; bases outside gene matches: 6.

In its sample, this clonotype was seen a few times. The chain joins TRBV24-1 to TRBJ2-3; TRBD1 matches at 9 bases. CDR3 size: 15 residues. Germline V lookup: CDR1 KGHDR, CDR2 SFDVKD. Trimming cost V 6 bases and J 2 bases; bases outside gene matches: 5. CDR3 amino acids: CATSKGQGNTDTQYF. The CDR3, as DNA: TGTGCCACCAGTAAGGGACAGGGTAACACAGATACGCAGTATTTT.

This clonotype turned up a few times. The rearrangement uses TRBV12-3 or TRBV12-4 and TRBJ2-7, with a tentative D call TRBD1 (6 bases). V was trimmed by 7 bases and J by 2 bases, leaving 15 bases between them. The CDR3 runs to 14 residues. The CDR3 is CASTKNRATYEQYF. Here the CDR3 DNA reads TGTGCCAGCACCAAAAACAGGGCCACCTACGAGCAGTACTTC.

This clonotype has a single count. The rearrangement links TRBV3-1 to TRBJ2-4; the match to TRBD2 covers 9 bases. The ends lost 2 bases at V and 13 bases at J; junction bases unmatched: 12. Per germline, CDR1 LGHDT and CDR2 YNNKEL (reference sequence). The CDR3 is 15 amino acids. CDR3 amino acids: CASSQYSGGTSKQYF. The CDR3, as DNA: TGTGCCAGCAGCCAATACAGCGGGGGGACGTCCAAGCAGTACTTC.

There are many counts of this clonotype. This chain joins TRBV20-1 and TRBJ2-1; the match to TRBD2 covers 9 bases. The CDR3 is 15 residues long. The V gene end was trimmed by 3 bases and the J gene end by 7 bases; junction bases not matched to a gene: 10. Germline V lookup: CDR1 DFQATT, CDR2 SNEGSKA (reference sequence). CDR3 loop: CSARLAGGPRNEQFF. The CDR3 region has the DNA TGCAGTGCTAGGCTGGCGGGGGGGCCGCGTAATGAGCAGTTCTTC.

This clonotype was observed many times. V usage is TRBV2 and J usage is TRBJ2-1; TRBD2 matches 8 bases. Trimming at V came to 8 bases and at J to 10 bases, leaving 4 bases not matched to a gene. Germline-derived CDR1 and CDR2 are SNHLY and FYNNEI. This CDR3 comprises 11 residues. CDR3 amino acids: CASHTSGEQFF. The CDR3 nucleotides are TGTGCCAGCCATACTAGCGGCGAGCAGTTCTTC.

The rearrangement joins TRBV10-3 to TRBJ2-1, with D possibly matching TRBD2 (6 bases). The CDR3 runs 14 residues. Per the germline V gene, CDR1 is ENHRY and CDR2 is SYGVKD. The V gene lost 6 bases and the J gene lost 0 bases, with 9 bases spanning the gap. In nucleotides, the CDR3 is TGTGCCATCAGACCGGGACTCTCCTACAATGAGCAGTTCTTC. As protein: CAIRPGLSYNEQFF.

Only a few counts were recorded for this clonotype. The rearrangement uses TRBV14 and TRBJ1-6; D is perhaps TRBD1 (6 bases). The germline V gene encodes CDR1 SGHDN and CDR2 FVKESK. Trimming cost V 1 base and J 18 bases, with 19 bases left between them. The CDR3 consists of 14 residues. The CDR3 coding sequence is TGTGCCAGCAGCCAAGCCCGGACCTTGGGGGCCCCCCACTTT. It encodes CASSQARTLGAPHF. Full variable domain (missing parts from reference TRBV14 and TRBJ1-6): EAGVTQFPSHSVIEKGQTVTLRCDPISGHDNLYWYRRVMGKEIKFLLHFVKESKQDESGMPNNRFLAERTGGTYSTLKVQPAELEDSGVYFCASSQARTLGAPHFGNGTRLTVT.

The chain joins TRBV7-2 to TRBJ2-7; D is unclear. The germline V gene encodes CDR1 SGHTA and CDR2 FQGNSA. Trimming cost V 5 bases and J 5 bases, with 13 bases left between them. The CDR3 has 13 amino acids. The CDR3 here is CASSPLPLDEQYF. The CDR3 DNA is TGTGCCAGCAGCCCACTACCTCTGGACGAGCAGTACTTC.

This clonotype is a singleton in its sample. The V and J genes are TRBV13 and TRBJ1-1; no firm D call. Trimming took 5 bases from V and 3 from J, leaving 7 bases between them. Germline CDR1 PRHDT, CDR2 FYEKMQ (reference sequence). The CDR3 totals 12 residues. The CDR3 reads CASSEYYTEAFF. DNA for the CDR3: TGTGCCAGCAGCGAGTACTACACTGAAGCTTTCTTT.

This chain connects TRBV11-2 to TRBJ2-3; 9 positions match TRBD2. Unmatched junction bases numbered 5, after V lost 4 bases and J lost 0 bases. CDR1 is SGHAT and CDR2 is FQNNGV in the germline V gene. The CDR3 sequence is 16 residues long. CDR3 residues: CASSSVTSGSTDTQYF. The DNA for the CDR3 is TGTGCCAGCAGCTCGGTGACTAGCGGTAGCACAGATACGCAGTATTTT.

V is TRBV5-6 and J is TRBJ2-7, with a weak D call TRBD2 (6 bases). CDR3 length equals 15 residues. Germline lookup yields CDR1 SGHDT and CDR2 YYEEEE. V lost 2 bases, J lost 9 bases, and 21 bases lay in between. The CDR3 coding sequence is TGTGCCAGCAGCTTCCTCCAAGGGACTTCTCTCATGCAGTACTTC. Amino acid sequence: CASSFLQGTSLMQYF.

For the CDR3, the DNA is TGCGCCAGCAGCTTGGAGGCTAGCGGAGTAGATACGCAGTATTTT. It yields the protein CASSLEASGVDTQYF. The rearrangement links TRBV5-1 to TRBJ2-3; 7 bases agree with TRBD2. The CDR3 sequence is 15 residues long. V was pared by 0 bases and J by 5 bases, with 6 bases of the junction left unmatched. CDR1 is SGHRS and CDR2 is YFSETQ in the germline V gene.

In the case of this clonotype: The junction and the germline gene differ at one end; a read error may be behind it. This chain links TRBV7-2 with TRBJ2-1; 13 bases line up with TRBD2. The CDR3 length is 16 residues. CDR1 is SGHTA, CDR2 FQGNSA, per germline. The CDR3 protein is CASSWGLAGLYNEQFF. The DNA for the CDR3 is TGTGCCAGTAGCTGGGGACTAGCGGGACTATACAATGAGCAGTTCTTC.

This CDR3 reads CASSDLTGQAPYEQYF. CDR3 DNA: TGTGCCAGCAGCGACTTGACGGGACAGGCCCCCTACGAGCAGTACTTC. This chain links TRBV7-6 with TRBJ2-4; TRBD1 matches at 8 bases. The J call could be wrong; TRBJ2-7 is a better fit for the DNA end. Looked up from germline, CDR1 is SGHVS and CDR2 is FNYEAQ. This CDR3 contains 16 residues.

The CDR3 protein is CSARQGLYAASYNEQFF. The DNA of the CDR3 is TGCAGTGCTAGACAAGGCCTCTATGCCGCCTCCTACAATGAGCAGTTCTTC. The gene calls are TRBV20-1 and TRBJ2-1; D gene unclear. V lost 2 bases and J lost 0, with 17 bases in between. This CDR3 has 17 residues. Germline loops: CDR1 DFQATT, CDR2 SNEGSKA (reference sequence).

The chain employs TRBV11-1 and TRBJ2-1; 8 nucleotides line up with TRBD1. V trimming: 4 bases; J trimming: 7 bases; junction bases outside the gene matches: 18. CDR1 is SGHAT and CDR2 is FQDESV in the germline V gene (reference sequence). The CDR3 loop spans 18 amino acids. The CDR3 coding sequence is TGTGCCAGCAGCTCGTACCCAGGGGGCGGACGACCGAGGAATGAGCAGTTCTTC. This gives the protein CASSSYPGGGRPRNEQFF.

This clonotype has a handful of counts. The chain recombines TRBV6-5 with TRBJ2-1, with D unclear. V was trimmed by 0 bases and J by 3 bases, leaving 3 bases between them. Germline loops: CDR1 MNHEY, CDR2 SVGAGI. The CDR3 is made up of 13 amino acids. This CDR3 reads CASSYSVYNEQFF. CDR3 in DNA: TGTGCCAGCAGTTACTCCGTCTACAATGAGCAGTTCTTC.

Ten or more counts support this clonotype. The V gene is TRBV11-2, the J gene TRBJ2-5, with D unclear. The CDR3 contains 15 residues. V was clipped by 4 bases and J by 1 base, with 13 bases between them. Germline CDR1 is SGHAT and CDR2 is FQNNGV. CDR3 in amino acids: CASSSRRHPQETQYF. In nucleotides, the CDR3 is TGTGCCAGCAGCTCAAGAAGACATCCCCAAGAGACCCAGTACTTC.

The CDR3 spells CASSEVAGEQFF. The DNA for the CDR3 is TGTGCCAGCAGTGAAGTTGCGGGCGAGCAGTTCTTC. This chain joins TRBV6-1 and TRBJ2-1; a weak D match, TRBD2 (5 bases). Germline loops: CDR1 MNHNS, CDR2 SASEGT. CDR3 length equals 12 residues. Trimming stripped 1 base from V and 10 bases from J, with 8 bases between.

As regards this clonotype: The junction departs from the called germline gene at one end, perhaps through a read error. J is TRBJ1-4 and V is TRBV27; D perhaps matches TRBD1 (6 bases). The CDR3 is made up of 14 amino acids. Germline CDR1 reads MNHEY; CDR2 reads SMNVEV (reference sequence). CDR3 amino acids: CAGSFGGFNEKLFF. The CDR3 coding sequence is TGTGCCGGCAGTTTTGGGGGCTTTAATGAAAAACTGTTTTTT.

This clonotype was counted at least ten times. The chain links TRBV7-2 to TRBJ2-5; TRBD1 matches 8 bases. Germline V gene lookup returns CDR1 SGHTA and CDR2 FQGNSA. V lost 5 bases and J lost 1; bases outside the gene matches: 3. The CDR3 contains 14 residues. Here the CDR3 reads CASSGRGPQETQYF. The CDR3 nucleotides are TGTGCCAGCAGCGGCAGGGGGCCCCAAGAGACCCAGTACTTC. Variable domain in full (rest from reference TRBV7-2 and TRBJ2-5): GAGVSQSPSNKVTEKGKDVELRCDPISGHTALYWYRQSLGQGLEFLIYFQGNSAPDKSGLPSDRFSAERTGGSVSTLTIQRTQQEDSAVYLCASSGRGPQETQYFGPGTRLLVL.

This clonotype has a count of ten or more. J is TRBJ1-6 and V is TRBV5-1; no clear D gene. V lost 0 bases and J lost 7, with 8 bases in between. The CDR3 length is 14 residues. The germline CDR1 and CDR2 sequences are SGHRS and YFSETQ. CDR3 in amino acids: CASSLGQKNSPLHF. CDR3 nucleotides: TGCGCCAGCAGCTTGGGGCAGAAAAATTCACCCCTCCACTTT.

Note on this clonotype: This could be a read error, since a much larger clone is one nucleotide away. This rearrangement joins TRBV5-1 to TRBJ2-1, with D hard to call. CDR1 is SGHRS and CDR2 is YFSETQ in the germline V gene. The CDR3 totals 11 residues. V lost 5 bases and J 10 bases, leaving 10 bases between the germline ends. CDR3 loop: CASRSNYEQFF. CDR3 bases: TGCGCCAGCAGATCCAACTACGAGCAGTTCTTC.